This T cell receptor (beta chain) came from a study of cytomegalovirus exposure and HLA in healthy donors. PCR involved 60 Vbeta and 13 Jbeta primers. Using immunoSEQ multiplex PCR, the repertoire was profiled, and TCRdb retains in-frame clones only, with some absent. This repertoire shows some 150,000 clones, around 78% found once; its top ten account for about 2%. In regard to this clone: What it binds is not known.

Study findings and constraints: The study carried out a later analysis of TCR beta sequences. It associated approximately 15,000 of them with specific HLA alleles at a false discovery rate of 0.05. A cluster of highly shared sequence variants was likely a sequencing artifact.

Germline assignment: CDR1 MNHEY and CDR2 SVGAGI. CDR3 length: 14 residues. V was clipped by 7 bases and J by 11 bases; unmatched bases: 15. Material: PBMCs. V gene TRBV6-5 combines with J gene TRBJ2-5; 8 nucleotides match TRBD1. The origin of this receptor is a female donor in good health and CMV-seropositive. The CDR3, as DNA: TGTGCCAGCACCCCCGGGACAGGTCCCGGGCAGCAGTACTTC. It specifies CASTPGTGPGQQYF.